This T cell receptor beta chain appears in the sequencing data of a study of shared clonotypes between healthy human individuals. This CDR3 is built from 15 residues. Trimming removed 0 bases at V and 0 bases at J, with 10 bases between. Germline V gives CDR1 GTSNPN, CDR2 SVGIG (reference sequence). A single count supports this clone. Profiling relied on immunoSEQ multiplex PCR, and the TCRdb table lists in-frame clones only, not all of them. The profile shows millions of clones, about 92% of them singletons. The V call is TRBV30, the J call TRBJ2-3; possibly TRBD1 for D (5 bases). This TCR derives from a man between 18 and 29 years old in good health. Sequenced sample: naive CD4+ T cells sorted from blood. Noted subset: CD45RA+ positively selected. DNA of the CDR3: TGTGCCTGGAGTGTAAGGGGCCCAAGCACAGATACGCAGTATTTT. Amino acids: CAWSVRGPSTDTQYF.